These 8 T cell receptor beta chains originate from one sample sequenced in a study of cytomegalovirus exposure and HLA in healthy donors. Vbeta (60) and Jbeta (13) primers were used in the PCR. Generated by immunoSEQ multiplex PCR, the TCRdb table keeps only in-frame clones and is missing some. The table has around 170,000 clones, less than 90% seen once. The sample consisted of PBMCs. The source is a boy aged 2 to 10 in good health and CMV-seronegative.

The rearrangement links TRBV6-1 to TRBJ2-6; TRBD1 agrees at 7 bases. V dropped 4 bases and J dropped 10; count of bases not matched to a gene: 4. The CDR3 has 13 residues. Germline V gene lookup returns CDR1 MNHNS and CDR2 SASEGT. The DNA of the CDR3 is TGTGCCAGCAGTGGGGGACAGCCGAACGTCCTGACTTTC. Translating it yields CASSGGQPNVLTF.

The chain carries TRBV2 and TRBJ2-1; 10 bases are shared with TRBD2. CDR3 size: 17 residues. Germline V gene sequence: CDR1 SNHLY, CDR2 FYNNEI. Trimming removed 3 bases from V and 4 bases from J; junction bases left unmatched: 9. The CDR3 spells CASSDIAGGPTYNEQFF. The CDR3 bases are TGTGCCAGCAGTGACATAGCGGGAGGCCCGACGTACAATGAGCAGTTCTTC.

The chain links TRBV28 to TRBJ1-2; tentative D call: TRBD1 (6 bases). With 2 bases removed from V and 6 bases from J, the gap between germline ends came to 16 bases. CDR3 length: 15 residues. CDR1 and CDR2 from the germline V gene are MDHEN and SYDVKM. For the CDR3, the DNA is TGTGCCAGCAGTTTAAGGACAGCAATATTTAATGGCTACACCTTC. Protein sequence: CASSLRTAIFNGYTF.

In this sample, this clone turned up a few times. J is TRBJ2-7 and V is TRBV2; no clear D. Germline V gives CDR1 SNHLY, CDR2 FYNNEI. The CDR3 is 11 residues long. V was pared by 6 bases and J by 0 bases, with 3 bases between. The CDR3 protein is CASRSSYEQYF. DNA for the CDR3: TGTGCCAGCAGGAGCTCCTACGAGCAGTACTTC.

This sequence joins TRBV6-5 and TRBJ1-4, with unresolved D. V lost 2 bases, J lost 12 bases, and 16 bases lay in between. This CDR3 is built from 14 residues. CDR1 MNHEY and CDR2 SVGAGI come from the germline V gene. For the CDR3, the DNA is TGTGCCAGCAGTTACGGCAGACTAAACACGGAACTGTTTTTT. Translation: CASSYGRLNTELFF.

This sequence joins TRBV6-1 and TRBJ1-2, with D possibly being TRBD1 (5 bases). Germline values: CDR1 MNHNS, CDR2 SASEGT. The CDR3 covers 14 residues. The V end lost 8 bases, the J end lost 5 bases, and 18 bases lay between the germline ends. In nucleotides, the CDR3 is TGTGCCAGCGCTGAGGCCCTAGGGGTATATGGCTACACCTTC. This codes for CASAEALGVYGYTF.

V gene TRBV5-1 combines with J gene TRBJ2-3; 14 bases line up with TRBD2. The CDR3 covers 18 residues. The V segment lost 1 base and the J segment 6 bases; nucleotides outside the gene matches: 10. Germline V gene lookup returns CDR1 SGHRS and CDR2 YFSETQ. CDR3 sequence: CASSLPGLAGARADTQYF. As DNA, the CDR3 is TGCGCCAGCAGCTTGCCGGGACTAGCGGGAGCGAGAGCCGATACGCAGTATTTT.

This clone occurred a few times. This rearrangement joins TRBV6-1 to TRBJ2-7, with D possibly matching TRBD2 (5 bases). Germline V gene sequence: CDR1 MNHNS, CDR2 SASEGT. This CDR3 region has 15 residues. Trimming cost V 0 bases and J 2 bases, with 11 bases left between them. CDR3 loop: CASSEAGDGTYEQYF. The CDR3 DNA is TGTGCCAGCAGTGAAGCAGGAGACGGGACCTACGAGCAGTACTTC.